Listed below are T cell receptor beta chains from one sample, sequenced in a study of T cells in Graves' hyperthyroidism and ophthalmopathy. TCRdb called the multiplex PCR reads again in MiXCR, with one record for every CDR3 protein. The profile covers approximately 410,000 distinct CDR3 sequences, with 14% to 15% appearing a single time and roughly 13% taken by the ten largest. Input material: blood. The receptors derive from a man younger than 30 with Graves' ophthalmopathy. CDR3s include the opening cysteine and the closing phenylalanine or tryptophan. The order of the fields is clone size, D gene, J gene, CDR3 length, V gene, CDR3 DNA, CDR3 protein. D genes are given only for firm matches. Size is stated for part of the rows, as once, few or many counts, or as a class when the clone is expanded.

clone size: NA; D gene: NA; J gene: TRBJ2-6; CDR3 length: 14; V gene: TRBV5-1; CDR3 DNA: TGCGCCAGCAACCCTCGGGGGCGGCCCAACGTCCTGACTTTC; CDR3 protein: CASNPRGRPNVLTF
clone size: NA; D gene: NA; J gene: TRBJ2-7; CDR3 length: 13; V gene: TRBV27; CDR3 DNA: TGTGCCAGCAGTTTCCTGATGACCCACGAGCAGTACTTC; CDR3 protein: CASSFLMTHEQYF
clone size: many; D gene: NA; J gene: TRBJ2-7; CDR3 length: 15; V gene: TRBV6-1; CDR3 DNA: TGTGCCAGCAGAATGGGGCAGGGTCTAACCTACGAGCAGTACTTC; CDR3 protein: CASRMGQGLTYEQYF
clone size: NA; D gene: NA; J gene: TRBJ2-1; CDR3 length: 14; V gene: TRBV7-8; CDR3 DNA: TGTGCCAGCAGCTTAACTCAGGGGGGCAATGGGCAGTTCTTC; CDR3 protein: CASSLTQGGNGQFF
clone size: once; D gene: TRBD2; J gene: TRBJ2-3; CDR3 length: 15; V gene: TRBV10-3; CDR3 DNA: TGTGCCATCACCCGAGCGGGGGCCAGCACAGATACGCAGTATTTT; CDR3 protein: CAITRAGASTDTQYF
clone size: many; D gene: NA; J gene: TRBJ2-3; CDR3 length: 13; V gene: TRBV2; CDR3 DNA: TGTGCCAGCTACCCCCAAGGACGAGATACGCAGTATTTT; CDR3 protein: CASYPQGRDTQYF
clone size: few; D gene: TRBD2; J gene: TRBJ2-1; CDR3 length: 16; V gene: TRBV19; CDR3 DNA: TGTGCCAGTAGTTTCTGGACTAGCTCAAGCTACAATGAGCAGTTCTTC; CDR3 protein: CASSFWTSSSYNEQFF
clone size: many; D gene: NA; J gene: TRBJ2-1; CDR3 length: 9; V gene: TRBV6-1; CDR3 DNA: TGTGCCATCAACAATGAGCAGTTCTTC; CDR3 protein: CAINNEQFF
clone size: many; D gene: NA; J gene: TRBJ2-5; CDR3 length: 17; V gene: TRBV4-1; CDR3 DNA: TGCGCCAGCAGCCAAGCGGGACCAGCGTACTACCAAGAGACCCAGTACTTC; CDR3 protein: CASSQAGPAYYQETQYF
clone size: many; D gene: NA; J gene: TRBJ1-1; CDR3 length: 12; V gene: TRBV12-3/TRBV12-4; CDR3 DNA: TGTGCCAGCAGTCAGGAAAACACTGAAGCTTTCTTT; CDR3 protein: CASSQENTEAFF
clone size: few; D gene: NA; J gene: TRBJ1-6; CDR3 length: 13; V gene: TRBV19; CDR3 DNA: TGTGCCAGTAATCAGGGGACCTACTCACCCCTCCACTTT; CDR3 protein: CASNQGTYSPLHF
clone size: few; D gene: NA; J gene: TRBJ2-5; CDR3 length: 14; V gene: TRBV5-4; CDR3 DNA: TGTGCCAGCACCCGAGTCCAGTCCCAAGAGACCCAGTACTTC; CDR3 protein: CASTRVQSQETQYF
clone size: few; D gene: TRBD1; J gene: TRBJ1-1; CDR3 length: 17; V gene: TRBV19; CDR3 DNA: TGTGCCAGTAGTGTGGGACAGGACTACTTTCCGAACACTGAAGCTTTCTTT; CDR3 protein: CASSVGQDYFPNTEAFF
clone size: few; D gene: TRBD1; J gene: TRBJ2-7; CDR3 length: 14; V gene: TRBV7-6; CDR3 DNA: TGTGCCAGCAGCCCGGGGACAGAGAACTACGAGCAGTACTTC; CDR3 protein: CASSPGTENYEQYF
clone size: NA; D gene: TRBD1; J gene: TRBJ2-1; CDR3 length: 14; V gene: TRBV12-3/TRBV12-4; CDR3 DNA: TGTGCCAGCAGTTTAGGGACAGGGAACAATGAGCAGCTCTTC; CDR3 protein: CASSLGTGNNEQLF
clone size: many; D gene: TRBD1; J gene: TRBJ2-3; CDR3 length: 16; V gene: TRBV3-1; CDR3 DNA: TGTGCCAGCAGCCCGGGGACAGCCCCGAGCACAGATACGCAGTATTTT; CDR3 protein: CASSPGTAPSTDTQYF
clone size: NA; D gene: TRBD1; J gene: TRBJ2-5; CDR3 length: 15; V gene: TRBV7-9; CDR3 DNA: TGTGCCAGCAGCTCTGGGACAGGGCTCCAAGAGACCCAGTACTTC; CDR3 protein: CASSSGTGLQETQYF
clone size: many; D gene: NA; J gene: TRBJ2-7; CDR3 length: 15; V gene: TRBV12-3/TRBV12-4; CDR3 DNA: TGTGCCAGCAGTTTAGGCCCGGGCCAGGGTCTCGAGCAGTACTTC; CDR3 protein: CASSLGPGQGLEQYF
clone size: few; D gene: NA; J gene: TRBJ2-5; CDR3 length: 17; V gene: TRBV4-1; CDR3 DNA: TGCGCCAGCAGCCAAGAAGGACGGGGTAGACCTCAAGAGACCCAGTACTTC; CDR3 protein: CASSQEGRGRPQETQYF
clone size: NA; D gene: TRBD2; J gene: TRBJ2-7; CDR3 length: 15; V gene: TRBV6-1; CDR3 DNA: TGTGCCAGCAGTGAATGGCTAGCGGGCACCTACGAGCAGTACTTC; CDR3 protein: CASSEWLAGTYEQYF
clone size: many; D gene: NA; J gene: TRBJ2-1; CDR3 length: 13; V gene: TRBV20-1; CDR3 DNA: TGCAGTGCTAGAGACGGGACAAACAATGAGCAGTTCTTC; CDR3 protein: CSARDGTNNEQFF
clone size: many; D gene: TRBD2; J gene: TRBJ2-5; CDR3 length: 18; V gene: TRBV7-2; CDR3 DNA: TGTGCCAGCCGACCCACTGGTCCCCTAGCGGGGTGGCAAGAGACCCAGTACTTC; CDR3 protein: CASRPTGPLAGWQETQYF
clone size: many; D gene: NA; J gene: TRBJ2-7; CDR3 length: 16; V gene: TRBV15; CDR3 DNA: TGTGCCACCAGCAGATTCCGGGACGACCCTCCCTACGAGCAGTACTTC; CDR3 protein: CATSRFRDDPPYEQYF
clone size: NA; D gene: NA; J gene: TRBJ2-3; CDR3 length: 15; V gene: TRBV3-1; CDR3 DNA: TGTGCCAGCAGCCAAGCCCTAGCGCCCACAGATACGCAGTATTTT; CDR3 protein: CASSQALAPTDTQYF
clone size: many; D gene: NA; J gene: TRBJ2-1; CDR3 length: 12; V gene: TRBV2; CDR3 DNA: TGTGCCAGCCAGGTAGGGGGCAATGAGCAGTTCTTC; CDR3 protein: CASQVGGNEQFF
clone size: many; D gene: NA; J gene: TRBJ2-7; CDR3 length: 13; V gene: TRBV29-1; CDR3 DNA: TGCAGCGTTGTTGTTAGCGTCCCCTACGAGCAGTACTTC; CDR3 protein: CSVVVSVPYEQYF
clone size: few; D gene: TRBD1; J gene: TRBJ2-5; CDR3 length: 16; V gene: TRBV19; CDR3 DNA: TGTGCCAGTAGTATAGTAAGGGGACAGGGGAGAGAGACCCAGTACTTC; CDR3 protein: CASSIVRGQGRETQYF
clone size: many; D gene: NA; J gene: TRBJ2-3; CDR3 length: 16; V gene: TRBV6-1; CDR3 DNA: TGTGCCAGCAGCGTCGCGTCAACATCTCTTACAGATACGCAGTATTTT; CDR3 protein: CASSVASTSLTDTQYF
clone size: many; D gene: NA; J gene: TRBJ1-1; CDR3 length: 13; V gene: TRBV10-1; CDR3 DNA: TGCGCCAGCAGCTTTACACAGGAGACTGAAGCTTTCTTT; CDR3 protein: CASSFTQETEAFF
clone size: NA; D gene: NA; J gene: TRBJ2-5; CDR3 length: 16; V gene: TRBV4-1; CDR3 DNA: TGCGCCAGCAGCCGACAATCCCAGGGGATCCAAGAGACCCAGTACTTC; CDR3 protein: CASSRQSQGIQETQYF
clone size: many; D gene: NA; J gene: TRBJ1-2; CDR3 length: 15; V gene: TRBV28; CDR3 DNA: TGTGCCAGCAGTTCGAAGAGCGTCCGTGGTGCCGGCTACACCTTC; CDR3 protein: CASSSKSVRGAGYTF
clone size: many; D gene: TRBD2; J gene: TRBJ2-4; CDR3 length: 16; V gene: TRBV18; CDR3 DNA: TGTGCCAGCTCACCAGGGAGCGGGGCAGCCAAAAACATTCAGTACTTC; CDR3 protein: CASSPGSGAAKNIQYF
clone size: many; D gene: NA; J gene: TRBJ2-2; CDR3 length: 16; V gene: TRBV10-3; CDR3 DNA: TGTGCCACTCATTCTTTCAGGGCGCGCAACACCGGGGAGCTGTTTTTT; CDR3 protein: CATHSFRARNTGELFF
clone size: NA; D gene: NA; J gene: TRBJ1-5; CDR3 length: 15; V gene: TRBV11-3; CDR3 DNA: TGTGCCAGCAGGTCGGACAGTGGGAGATATCAGCCCCAGCATTTT; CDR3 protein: CASRSDSGRYQPQHF
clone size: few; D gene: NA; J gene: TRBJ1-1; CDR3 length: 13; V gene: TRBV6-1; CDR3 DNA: TGTGCCAGCAGCGCGGCGGGGGTCACTGAAGCTTTCTTT; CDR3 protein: CASSAAGVTEAFF
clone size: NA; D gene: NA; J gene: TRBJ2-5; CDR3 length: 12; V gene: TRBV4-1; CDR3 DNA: TGCGCCAGCAGCGCCAGGGGAGAGACCCAGTACTTC; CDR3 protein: CASSARGETQYF
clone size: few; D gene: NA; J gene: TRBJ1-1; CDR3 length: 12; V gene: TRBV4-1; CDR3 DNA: TGCGCCAGCAGCCAAGGGAGTACTGAAGCTTCCTTT; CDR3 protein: CASSQGSTEASF
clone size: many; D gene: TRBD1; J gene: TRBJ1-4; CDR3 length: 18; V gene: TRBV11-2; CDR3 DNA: TGTGCCAGCAGCTTATCCCCCCGGACAGGGGCCTTTGGAGAAAAACTGTTTTTT; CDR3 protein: CASSLSPRTGAFGEKLFF
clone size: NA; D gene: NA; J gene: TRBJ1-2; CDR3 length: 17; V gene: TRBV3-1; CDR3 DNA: TGTGCCAGCAGCCACTTTTTCTTCGCCAGGGTGAACTATGGCTACACCTTC; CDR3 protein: CASSHFFFARVNYGYTF
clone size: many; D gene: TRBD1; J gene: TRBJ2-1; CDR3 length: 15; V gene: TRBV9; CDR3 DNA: TGTGCCAGCAGCGTAGAAGGGGGCGGTAAAAATGAGCAGTTCTTC; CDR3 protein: CASSVEGGGKNEQFF
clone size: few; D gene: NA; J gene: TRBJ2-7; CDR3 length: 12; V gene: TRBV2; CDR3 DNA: TGTGCCAGCAGCGGCCGCCCGGACGAGCAGTACTTC; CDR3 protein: CASSGRPDEQYF
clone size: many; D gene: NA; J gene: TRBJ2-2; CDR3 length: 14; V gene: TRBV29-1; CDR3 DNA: TGCAGCGTTGGCGACGGGGGCGTCACCGGGGAGCTGTTTTTT; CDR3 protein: CSVGDGGVTGELFF
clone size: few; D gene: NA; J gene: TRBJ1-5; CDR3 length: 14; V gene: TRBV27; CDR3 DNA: TGTGCCGGCAGTTTTTTGGGTAGCGCTCAGCCCCAGCATTTT; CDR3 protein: CAGSFLGSAQPQHF
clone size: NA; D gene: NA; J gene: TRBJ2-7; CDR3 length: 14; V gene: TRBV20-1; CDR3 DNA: TGCAGTGCTAGCTTGGGTATTACCGCCTACGAGCAGTACTTC; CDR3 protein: CSASLGITAYEQYF
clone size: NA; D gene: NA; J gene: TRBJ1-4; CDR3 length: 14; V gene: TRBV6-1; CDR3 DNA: TGTGCCAGCAGTCCGGTGGGGCGCGCTGAAAAACTGTTTTTT; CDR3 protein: CASSPVGRAEKLFF
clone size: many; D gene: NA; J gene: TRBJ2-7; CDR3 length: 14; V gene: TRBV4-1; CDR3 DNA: TGCGCCAGCAGCCAAGGGAGGGGGGCCTACGAGCAGTACTTC; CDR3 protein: CASSQGRGAYEQYF
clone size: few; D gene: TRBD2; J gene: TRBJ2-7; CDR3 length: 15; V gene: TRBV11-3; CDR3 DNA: TGTGCCAGCAGCTTAAGAAGCGGGGGAACCTACGAGCAGTACTTC; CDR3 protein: CASSLRSGGTYEQYF
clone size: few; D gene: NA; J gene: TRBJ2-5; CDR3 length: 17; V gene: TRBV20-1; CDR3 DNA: TGCAGTGCTAGAGAATCCCGGGACAGACTAGCCCAAGAGACCCAGTACTTC; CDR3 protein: CSARESRDRLAQETQYF
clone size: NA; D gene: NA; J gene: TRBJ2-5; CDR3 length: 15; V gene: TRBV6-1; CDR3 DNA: TGTGCCAGCAGTTCTGAATACGGGGGATGGGAGACCCAGTACTTC; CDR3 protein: CASSSEYGGWETQYF
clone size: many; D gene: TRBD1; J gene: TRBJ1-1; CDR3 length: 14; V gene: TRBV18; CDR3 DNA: TGTGCCAGCTCCCGGGGACAGACGAACACTGAAGCTTTCTTT; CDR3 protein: CASSRGQTNTEAFF
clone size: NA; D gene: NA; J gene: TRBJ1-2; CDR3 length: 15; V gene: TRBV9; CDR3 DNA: TGTGCCAGCAGCGTAGCCCAGGGTCCCGTCTATGGCTACACCTTC; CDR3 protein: CASSVAQGPVYGYTF
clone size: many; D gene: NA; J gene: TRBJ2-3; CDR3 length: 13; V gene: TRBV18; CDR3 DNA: TGTGCCAGCTCACGACAACCCACAGATACGCAGTATTTT; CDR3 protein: CASSRQPTDTQYF
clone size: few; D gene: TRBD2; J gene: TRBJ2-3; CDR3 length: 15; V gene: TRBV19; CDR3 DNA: TGTGCCAGTAGTATGGTAGCGGGAGTGGGGGATACGCAGTATTTT; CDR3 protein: CASSMVAGVGDTQYF
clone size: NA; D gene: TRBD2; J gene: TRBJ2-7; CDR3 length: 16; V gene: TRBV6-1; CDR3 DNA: TGTGCCAGCAGTGACCTCGCAGCGGGGGGGTCCAACGAGCAGTACTTC; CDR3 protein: CASSDLAAGGSNEQYF